These 4 T cell receptor beta chains were sequenced from one sample in a study of identical twins (dated by TCRdb to about 2016). The library was obtained by 5' RACE. The reads were generated on an Illumina HiSeq 2000. The public reads were quality trimmed at Q25 with fastp and then assembled into clones with MiXCR by TCRdb, keeping productive beta chains. Entries that share a CDR3 protein sequence are merged under the most common genes and DNA. Recorded for this sample are fewer than 900,000 distinct CDR3 sequences; roughly 20% of them occurred a single time. About an eighth of the sample is in the top ten clones. This sample was shared with a second study, whose subject was T cells expressing NK-cell markers.

Sequenced: PBMCs. Receptors were obtained from a woman younger than 30 in good health.

This clonotype was seen only a few times. The rearrangement links TRBV9 to TRBJ2-7; D gene unclear. The V end lost 1 base, the J end lost 2 bases, and 16 bases lay between the germline ends. The germline gives CDR1 SGDLS, CDR2 YYNGEE. The CDR3 spans 16 residues. CDR3 sequence: CASSVRDTRRPYEQYF. The CDR3 nucleotides read TGTGCCAGCAGCGTAAGAGACACCCGAAGACCCTACGAGCAGTACTTC.

This clonotype occurred a few times. V and J are TRBV5-1 and TRBJ2-7; D perhaps matches TRBD1 (6 bases). With 5 bases removed from V and 3 bases from J, the gap between germline ends came to 21 bases. This CDR3 region has 16 residues. Per the germline V gene, CDR1 is SGHRS and CDR2 is YFSETQ. Here the CDR3 DNA reads TGCGCCAGCAGTCGCTCTAGGCTACAGGGCAGCTACGAGCAGTACTTC. This codes for CASSRSRLQGSYEQYF.

The rearrangement joins TRBV6-5 to TRBJ1-4; D unresolved. This CDR3 contains 14 residues. Looked up from germline, CDR1 is MNHEY and CDR2 is SVGAGI. V was clipped by 0 bases and J by 2 bases, with 4 bases between them. In DNA form, the CDR3 reads TGTGCCAGCAGTTACTCAGCTACTAATGAAAAACTGTTTTTT. This translates into CASSYSATNEKLFF.

Ten or more counts support this clonotype. The V gene is TRBV12-3 or TRBV12-4, the J gene TRBJ2-1; D perhaps matches TRBD2 (6 bases). Trimming removed 0 bases from V and 3 bases from J, with 12 bases in between. CDR3 size: 16 residues. The CDR3 DNA reads TGTGCCAGCAGTTTAGCCCTAGCGTTTAACTACAATGAGCAGTTCTTC. It specifies CASSLALAFNYNEQFF.